The source of this TCR beta chain is a study of T-cell memory formation after mild COVID-19. Study as a whole: The TCR clusters were mostly specific to one donor.

TCRalpha and TCRbeta libraries used 5'RACE with constant-segment primers and UMIs. TCRdb reprocessed the 5' RACE reads with MiXCR, giving one entry per CDR3 protein. The sample has approximately 300,000 distinct CDR3 sequences, roughly 15% seen once. Details on this clonotype: Its target is not known.

Study outcomes and limitations: The main location of contracting CD4+ clones was CM and EM, and that of contracting CD8+ clones was EMRA.

V lost 3 bases and J 10 bases, leaving 13 bases between the germline ends. Germline V lookup: CDR1 MNHEY, CDR2 SMNVEV (reference sequence). The CDR3 is made up of 14 amino acids. The V gene is TRBV27, the J gene TRBJ1-6, with D perhaps TRBD1 (5 bases). The receptor comes from a man aged 18 to 35 who had mild COVID-19 (a few samples of this study predate the infection). Cell type and time point are not known. The sequenced sample consisted of PBMCs or a T cell subset sorted from them (not recorded which). DNA of the CDR3: TGTGCCAGCAGTTTCGCGGGGGAATACTCACCCCTCCACTTT. As protein: CASSFAGEYSPLHF.